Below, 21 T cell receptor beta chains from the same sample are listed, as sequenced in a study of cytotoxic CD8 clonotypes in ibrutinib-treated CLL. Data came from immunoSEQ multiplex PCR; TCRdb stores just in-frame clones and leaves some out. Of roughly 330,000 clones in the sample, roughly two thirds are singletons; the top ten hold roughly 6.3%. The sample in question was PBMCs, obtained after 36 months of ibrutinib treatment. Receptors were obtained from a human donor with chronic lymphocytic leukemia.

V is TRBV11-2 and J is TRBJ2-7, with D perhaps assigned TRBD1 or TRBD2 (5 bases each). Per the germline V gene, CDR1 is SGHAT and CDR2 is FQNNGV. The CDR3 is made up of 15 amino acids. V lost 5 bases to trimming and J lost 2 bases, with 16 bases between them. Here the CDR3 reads CASSPGTPRPYEQYF. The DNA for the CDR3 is TGTGCCAGCAGCCCCGGGACCCCTCGACCCTACGAGCAGTACTTC.

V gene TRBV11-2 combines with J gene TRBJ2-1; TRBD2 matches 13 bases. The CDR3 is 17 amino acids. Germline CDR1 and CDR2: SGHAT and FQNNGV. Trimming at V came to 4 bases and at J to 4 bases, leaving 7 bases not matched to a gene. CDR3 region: CASSSPGLAGLYNEQFF. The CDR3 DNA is TGTGCCAGCAGCTCCCCGGGACTAGCGGGACTATACAATGAGCAGTTCTTC.

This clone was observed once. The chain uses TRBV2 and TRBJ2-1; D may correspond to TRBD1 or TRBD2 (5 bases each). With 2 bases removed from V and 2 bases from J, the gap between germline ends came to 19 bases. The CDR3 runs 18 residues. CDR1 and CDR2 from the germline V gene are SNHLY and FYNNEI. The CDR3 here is CASSEKYWGGPPYNEQFF. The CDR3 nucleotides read TGTGCCAGCAGTGAAAAATATTGGGGCGGGCCTCCCTACAATGAGCAGTTCTTC.

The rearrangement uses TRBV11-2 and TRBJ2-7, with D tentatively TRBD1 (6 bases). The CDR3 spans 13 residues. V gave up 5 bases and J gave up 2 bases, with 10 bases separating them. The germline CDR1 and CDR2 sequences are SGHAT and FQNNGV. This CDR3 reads CASSTGQTYEQYF. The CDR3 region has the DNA TGTGCCAGCAGCACTGGACAGACCTACGAGCAGTACTTC.

CDR3 DNA: TGTGCCAGCAGCCTCGGGGCACCATCCTACGAGCAGTACTTC. As protein: CASSLGAPSYEQYF. This chain connects TRBV4-2 to TRBJ2-7; the D call may be TRBD1 or TRBD2 (5 bases each). Between the trimmed V and J ends, which lost 4 bases and 1 base, there was a span of 11 bases. The CDR3 loop spans 14 amino acids. From germline, CDR1 is LGHNA and CDR2 YNFKEQ.

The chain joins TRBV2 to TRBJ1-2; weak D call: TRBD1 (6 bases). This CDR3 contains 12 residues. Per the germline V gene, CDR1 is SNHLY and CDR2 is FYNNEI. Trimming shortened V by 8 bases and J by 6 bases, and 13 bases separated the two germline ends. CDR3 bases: TGTGCCAGCCAAGGGACAATCGATGGCTACACCTTC. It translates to CASQGTIDGYTF.

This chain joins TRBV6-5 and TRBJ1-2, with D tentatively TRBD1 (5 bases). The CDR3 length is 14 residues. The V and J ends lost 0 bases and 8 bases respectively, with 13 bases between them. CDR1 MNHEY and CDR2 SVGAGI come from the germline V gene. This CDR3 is CASSYSYRKDGYTF. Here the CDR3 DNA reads TGTGCCAGCAGTTACTCGTACAGGAAGGACGGCTACACCTTC.

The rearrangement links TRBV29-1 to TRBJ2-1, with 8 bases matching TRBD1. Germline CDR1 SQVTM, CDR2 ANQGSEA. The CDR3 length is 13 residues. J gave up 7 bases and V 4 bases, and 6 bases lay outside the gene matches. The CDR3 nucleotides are TGCAGCGTTGTCAGGGGGCGCCGGAATGAGCAGTTCTTC. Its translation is CSVVRGRRNEQFF.

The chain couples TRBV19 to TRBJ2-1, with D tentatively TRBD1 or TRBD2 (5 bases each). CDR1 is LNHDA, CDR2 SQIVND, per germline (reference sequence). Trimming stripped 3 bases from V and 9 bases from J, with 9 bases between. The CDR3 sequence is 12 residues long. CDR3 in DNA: TGTGCCAGTAGTATTCGGGGCGGTGAGCAGTTCTTC. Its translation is CASSIRGGEQFF.

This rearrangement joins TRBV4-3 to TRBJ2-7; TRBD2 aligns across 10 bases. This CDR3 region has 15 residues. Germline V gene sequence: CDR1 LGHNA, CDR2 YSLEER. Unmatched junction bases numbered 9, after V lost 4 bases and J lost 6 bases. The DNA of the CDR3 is TGCGCCAGCAGCCTAGGACTAGCGGCCGGTGTCGAGCAGTACTTC. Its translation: CASSLGLAAGVEQYF.

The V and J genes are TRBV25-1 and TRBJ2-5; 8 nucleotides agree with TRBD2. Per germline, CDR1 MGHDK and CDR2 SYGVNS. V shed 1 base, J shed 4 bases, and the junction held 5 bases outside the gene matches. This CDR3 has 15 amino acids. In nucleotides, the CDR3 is TGTGCCAGCAGTGAATTTGGTCTAGCGGGAGAGACCCAGTACTTC. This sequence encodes CASSEFGLAGETQYF.

The chain's CDR3 is CASSPLGQGDNEQFF. CDR3 nucleotides: TGTGCCAGTAGTCCCCTCGGACAGGGGGACAATGAGCAGTTCTTC. V is TRBV19 and J is TRBJ2-1; 10 bases match TRBD1. The J segment lost 5 bases and the V segment lost 5 bases, leaving 6 bases of the junction unmatched. The V gene's germline CDR1 is LNHDA and CDR2 SQIVND (reference sequence). This CDR3 spans 15 amino acids.

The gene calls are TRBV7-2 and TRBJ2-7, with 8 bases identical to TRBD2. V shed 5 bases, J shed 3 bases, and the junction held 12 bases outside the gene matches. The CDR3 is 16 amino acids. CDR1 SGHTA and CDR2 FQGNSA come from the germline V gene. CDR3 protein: CASSRAAGGTNYEQYF. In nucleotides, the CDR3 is TGTGCCAGCAGCCGCGCGGCGGGGGGAACAAACTACGAGCAGTACTTC.

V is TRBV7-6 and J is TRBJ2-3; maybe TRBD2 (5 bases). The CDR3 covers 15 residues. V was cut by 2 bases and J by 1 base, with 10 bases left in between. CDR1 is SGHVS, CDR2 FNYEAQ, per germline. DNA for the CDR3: TGTGCCAGCAGCTTAAGGACTCAGCGCACAGATACGCAGTATTTT. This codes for CASSLRTQRTDTQYF. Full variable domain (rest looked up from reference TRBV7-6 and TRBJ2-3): GAGVSQSPRYKVTKRGQDVALRCDPISGHVSLYWYRQALGQGPEFLTYFNYEAQQDKSGLPNDRFSAERPEGSISTLTIQRTEQRDSAMYRCASSLRTQRTDTQYFGPGTRLTVL.

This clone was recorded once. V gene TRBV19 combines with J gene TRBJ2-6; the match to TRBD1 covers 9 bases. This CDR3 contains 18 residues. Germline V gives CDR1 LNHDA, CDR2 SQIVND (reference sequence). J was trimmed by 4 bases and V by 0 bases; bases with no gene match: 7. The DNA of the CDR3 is TGTGCCAGTAGTATAGACCGGGACAGGGAGTACGGGGCCAACGTCCTGACTTTC. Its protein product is CASSIDRDREYGANVLTF.

CDR3 sequence: CASSPNNNEQFF. In nucleotides, the CDR3 is TGTGCCAGCAGCCCCAACAACAATGAGCAGTTCTTC. The rearrangement links TRBV7-9 to TRBJ2-1; D is ambiguous. This CDR3 region has 12 residues. CDR1 is SEHNR and CDR2 is FQNEAQ in the germline V gene (reference sequence). Trimming took 5 bases from V and 5 from J, leaving 7 bases between them. The complete variable domain, with remaining parts taken from reference TRBV7-9 and TRBJ2-1, reads DTGVSQNPRHKITKRGQNVTFRCDPISEHNRLYWYRQTLGQGPEFLTYFQNEAQLEKSRLLSDRFSAERPKGSFSTLEIQRTEQGDSAMYLCASSPNNNEQFFGPGTRLTVL.

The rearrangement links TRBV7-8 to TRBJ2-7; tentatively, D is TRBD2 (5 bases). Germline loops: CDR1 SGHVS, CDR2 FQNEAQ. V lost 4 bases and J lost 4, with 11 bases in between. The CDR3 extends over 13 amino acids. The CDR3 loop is CASSSLGSYEQYF. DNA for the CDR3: TGTGCCAGCAGCTCGTTAGGGAGTTACGAGCAGTACTTC.

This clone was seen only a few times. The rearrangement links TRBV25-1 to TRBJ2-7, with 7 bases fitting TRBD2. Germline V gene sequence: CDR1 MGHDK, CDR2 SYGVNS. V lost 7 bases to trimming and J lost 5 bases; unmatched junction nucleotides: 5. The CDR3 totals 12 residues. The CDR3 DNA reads TGTGCCAGCAACCTCGGGGGGAACGAGCAGTACTTC. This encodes CASNLGGNEQYF.

The CDR3 DNA follows: TGTGCCAGCAGCGCCCTTGGGGGGGGCAACACCGGGGAGCTGTTTTTT. Its protein product is CASSALGGGNTGELFF. The chain combines TRBV11-3 with TRBJ2-2; tentatively, D is TRBD2 (7 bases). The CDR3 contains 16 residues. Germline lookup yields CDR1 SGHNT and CDR2 YENEEA. V was pared by 5 bases and J by 2 bases, with 15 bases between.

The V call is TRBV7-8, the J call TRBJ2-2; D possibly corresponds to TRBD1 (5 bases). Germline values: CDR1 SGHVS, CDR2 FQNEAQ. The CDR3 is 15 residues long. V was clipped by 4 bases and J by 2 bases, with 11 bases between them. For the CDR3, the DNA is TGTGCCAGCAGCTGGGGCAGGGTCAACACCGGGGAGCTGTTTTTT. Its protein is CASSWGRVNTGELFF.

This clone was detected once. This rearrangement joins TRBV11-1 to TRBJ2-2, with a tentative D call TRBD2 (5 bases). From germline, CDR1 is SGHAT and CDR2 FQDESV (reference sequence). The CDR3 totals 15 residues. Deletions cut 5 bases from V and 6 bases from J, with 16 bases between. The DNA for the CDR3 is TGTGCCAGCAGCCCACATCGGAGGTTCGCCGGGGAGCTGTTTTTT. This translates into CASSPHRRFAGELFF.